Below are 10 T cell receptor beta chains sequenced from a single sample in a study of cytomegalovirus exposure and HLA in healthy donors. The study ran its PCR with 60 Vbeta and 13 Jbeta primers. Clones were read by immunoSEQ multiplex PCR, and TCRdb kept only the in-frame ones, dropping some. In the table there are about 190,000 clones, roughly 77% of which are singletons. Specimen: PBMCs. The receptors derive from a man younger than 40 in good health and CMV-seropositive.

There are a few counts of this clone. The V and J genes are TRBV11-2 and TRBJ2-7; 7 bases are a match to TRBD2. CDR1 is SGHAT, CDR2 FQNNGV, per germline. V was clipped by 3 bases and J by 6 bases; unmatched bases: 5. This CDR3 is 13 amino acids long. In DNA, the CDR3 is TGTGCCAGCAGCTTGAGCGGGAACGGCGAGCAGTACTTC. Translating gives CASSLSGNGEQYF.

V usage is TRBV30 and J usage is TRBJ1-5; D uncertain. Germline V gives CDR1 GTSNPN, CDR2 SVGIG (reference sequence). This CDR3 is built from 13 residues. V lost 0 bases and J 2 bases, leaving 5 bases between the germline ends. The CDR3 loop reads CAWSVEGNQPQHF. DNA of the CDR3: TGTGCCTGGAGTGTGGAGGGCAATCAGCCCCAGCATTTT.

CDR3: CASSFKQDLRGEKLFF. The CDR3 coding sequence is TGTGCCAGCAGCTTCAAACAGGACCTCAGGGGTGAAAAACTGTTTTTT. This rearrangement joins TRBV7-9 to TRBJ1-4, with D maybe TRBD1 (6 bases). The V gene's germline CDR1 is SEHNR and CDR2 FQNEAQ (reference sequence). V was cut by 3 bases and J by 7 bases, with 18 bases left in between. The CDR3 has 16 residues. Together with reference TRBV7-9 and TRBJ1-4, the CDR3 gives the full variable domain: DTGVSQNPRHKITKRGQNVTFRCDPISEHNRLYWYRQTLGQGPEFLTYFQNEAQLEKSRLLSDRFSAERPKGSFSTLEIQRTEQGDSAMYLCASSFKQDLRGEKLFFGSGTQLSVL.

This clone was seen just once. The V gene is TRBV10-3, the J gene TRBJ2-5; D possibly corresponds to TRBD1 (8 bases). Germline CDR1 and CDR2: ENHRY and SYGVKD. This CDR3 is built from 13 residues. Between the trimmed V and J ends, which lost 9 bases and 4 bases, there was a span of 15 bases. Written as DNA, the CDR3 is TGTGCCATTTCGACAGGGGAGGGAGAGACCCAGTACTTC. Its protein is CAISTGEGETQYF.

The chain couples TRBV7-2 to TRBJ2-5; no clear D. Per the germline V gene, CDR1 is SGHTA and CDR2 is FQGNSA. CDR3 length: 12 residues. The germline V and J ends were trimmed by 3 bases and 2 bases, with 4 bases remaining between them. This CDR3 reads CASSLTQETQYF. Here the CDR3 DNA reads TGTGCCAGCAGCTTGACTCAAGAGACCCAGTACTTC.

The chain carries TRBV2 and TRBJ2-1; tentatively, D is TRBD1 (6 bases). Trimming left V 4 bases short and J 9 bases short, with 10 bases between. The CDR3 is 12 amino acids. Germline V gene data show CDR1 as SNHLY and CDR2 as FYNNEI. CDR3 sequence reads: CASSVTGPEQFF. The CDR3 DNA reads TGTGCCAGCAGTGTAACAGGGCCTGAGCAGTTCTTC.

This clone appeared once. The CDR3 here is CASSLRRTGIYGYTF. CDR3 nucleotide sequence: TGTGCCAGCAGCCTACGACGAACAGGGATCTATGGCTACACCTTC. V gene TRBV7-9 combines with J gene TRBJ1-2; possible D gene TRBD1, 6 bases. Germline CDR1 and CDR2: SEHNR and FQNEAQ (reference sequence). The CDR3 spans 15 residues. V was trimmed by 5 bases and J by 4 bases, leaving 17 bases between them.

This chain joins TRBV7-8 and TRBJ1-3; perhaps TRBD1 as D (5 bases). Trimming cost V 5 bases and J 0 bases, with 20 bases left between them. Germline CDR1 and CDR2: SGHVS and FQNEAQ. The CDR3 is 18 residues long. In nucleotides, the CDR3 is TGTGCCAGCAGCCAACTTGTGGGGCCGGCCAGCTCTGGAAACACCATATATTTT. Translated: CASSQLVGPASSGNTIYF.

This chain joins TRBV7-9 and TRBJ2-2; D unresolved. V lost 4 bases and J 4 bases, leaving 10 bases between the germline ends. This CDR3 is 14 amino acids long. The germline gives CDR1 SEHNR, CDR2 FQNEAQ (reference sequence). The CDR3, as DNA: TGTGCCAGCAGCTGGAGTGTCAGCACCGGGGAGCTGTTTTTT. Its protein product is CASSWSVSTGELFF.

V and J are TRBV6-6 and TRBJ1-3, with a tentative D call TRBD1 (5 bases). The germline V gene has CDR1 MNHNY and CDR2 SVGAGI (reference sequence). This CDR3 contains 15 residues. V was shortened by 0 bases and J by 3 bases, with 9 bases between the two germline ends. CDR3 amino acids: CASSYSGQYGNTIYF. The CDR3 region has the DNA TGTGCCAGCAGTTACTCGGGGCAGTATGGAAACACCATATATTTT.